These 8 T cell receptor beta chains were all obtained from the same sample, sequenced in a study of T cell changes during pregnancy in multiple sclerosis. Sequenced by immunoSEQ multiplex PCR; TCRdb stores in-frame clones only, minus some. Of about 49,000 clones in the sample, over 90% were seen once. Specimen: peripheral blood, collected after pregnancy. These receptors came from a female donor with multiple sclerosis, enrolled in a pregnancy study.

The chain links TRBV5-1 to TRBJ1-1; maybe TRBD1 (5 bases). CDR1 SGHRS and CDR2 YFSETQ come from the germline V gene. V was pared by 6 bases and J by 0 bases, with 18 bases between. The CDR3 length is 16 residues. The CDR3 DNA sequence: TGCGCCAGCACCGCTTATACGACAGCATTGAACACTGAAGCTTTCTTT. This codes for CASTAYTTALNTEAFF.

The J gene is TRBJ1-3, the V gene TRBV11-2, with TRBD1 identical over 8 bases. CDR1 and CDR2 (germline): SGHAT, FQNNGV. The CDR3 length is 15 residues. Unmatched junction bases numbered 5, after V lost 5 bases and J lost 2 bases. The CDR3 reads CASSQDRATGNTIYF. The CDR3 bases are TGTGCCAGCAGCCAGGACAGGGCTACTGGAAACACCATATATTTT.

The rearrangement uses TRBV7-2 and TRBJ1-6; tentatively, D is TRBD1 (5 bases). V was trimmed by 2 bases and J by 8 bases, leaving 10 bases between them. The length of the CDR3 is 14 residues. Germline V lookup: CDR1 SGHTA, CDR2 FQGNSA. CDR3 DNA sequence: TGTGCCAGCAGCTTACTTCAGGGTGATTCACCCCTCCACTTT. As protein: CASSLLQGDSPLHF.

The V and J genes are TRBV5-6 and TRBJ2-5; 8 nucleotides align to TRBD1. The length of the CDR3 is 15 residues. Losses at the gene ends were 0 bases for V and 1 base for J; bases not matched to a gene: 2. CDR1 is SGHDT and CDR2 is YYEEEE in the germline V gene. The CDR3 is CASSLGTGFQETQYF. In DNA form, the CDR3 reads TGTGCCAGCAGCTTGGGGACAGGGTTCCAAGAGACCCAGTACTTC.

The chain joins TRBV7-2 to TRBJ2-7, with a tentative D call TRBD2 (6 bases). CDR1 and CDR2 (germline): SGHTA, FQGNSA. The V and J ends lost 5 bases and 2 bases respectively, with 16 bases between them. This CDR3 has 15 residues. CDR3 residues: CASSPTGGHTYEQYF. CDR3 DNA sequence: TGTGCCAGCAGCCCCACCGGAGGGCACACCTACGAGCAGTACTTC.

The rearrangement uses TRBV30 and TRBJ2-3, with 10 positions matching TRBD1. This CDR3 has 15 residues. Germline CDR1 is GTSNPN and CDR2 is SVGIG (reference sequence). The V gene end was trimmed by 3 bases and the J gene end by 2 bases; junction bases not matched to a gene: 5. The CDR3 DNA follows: TGTGCCTGGAGCATGACAGGGGGCCTCACAGATACGCAGTATTTT. Its protein product is CAWSMTGGLTDTQYF. Based on the CDR3 plus reference TRBV30 and TRBJ2-3, the full variable domain is SQTIHQWPATLVQPVGSPLSLECTVEGTSNPNLYWYRQAAGRGLQLLFYSVGIGQISSEVPQNLSASRPQDRQFILSSKKLLLSDSGFYLCAWSMTGGLTDTQYFGPGTRLTVL.

DNA for the CDR3: TGTGCCAGCAGCCACCGACAGGCAATGAACACTGAAGCTTTCTTT. Translating it yields CASSHRQAMNTEAFF. The rearrangement joins TRBV7-2 to TRBJ1-1, with D possibly matching TRBD1 (6 bases). The V and J ends lost 5 bases and 0 bases respectively, with 13 bases between them. CDR3 length equals 15 residues. Germline V gene lookup returns CDR1 SGHTA and CDR2 FQGNSA.

This clone was counted once. This chain uses TRBV7-6 with TRBJ2-1, with a weak D call TRBD1 (6 bases). The CDR3 consists of 12 residues. Germline-derived CDR1 and CDR2 are SGHVS and FNYEAQ. V was cut by 4 bases and J by 10 bases, with 11 bases left in between. The CDR3 loop reads CASSSQGREQFF. For the CDR3, the DNA is TGTGCCAGCAGCTCCCAGGGGAGAGAGCAGTTCTTC.